A single count supports the clone carrying this TCR beta chain. The antigen is undetermined. The record originates from a study of Tregs in tolerant kidney transplant recipients. Whole-study results and caveats: Biological reproducibility was not directly addressed, but technical replication error appeared minimal. Changing PCR primers prevented nucleotide comparison between some patients' samples. Expanding Tregs on activated donor B cells appeared to best identify donor-specific TCRbeta clones.

Mixed chimerism was transient after nonmyeloablative marrow transplants from related graft donors. Unstimulated regulatory T cells (CD4+CD25+CD127-), CD4+CD25- non-regulatory cells, CD4 and CD8 cells were FACS-sorted from thawed PBMCs. The protocol was immunoSEQ multiplex PCR, while the TCRdb copy is restricted to in-frame clones and leaves out a portion. The repertoire consists of approximately 82,000 clones, with approximately 93% occurring once and the leading ten covering about 1.5%. The CDR3 is made up of 16 amino acids. CDR1 and CDR2 (germline): SGHRS, YFSETQ. Between the trimmed V and J ends, which lost 1 base and 4 bases, there was a span of 18 bases.

V usage is TRBV5-1 and J usage is TRBJ2-7, with D tentatively TRBD2 (6 bases). The sequencing here drew on CD4+ T cells from blood (PBMCs), taken 12 months after the transplant. This TCR derives from a human patient who received a combined kidney and bone marrow transplant. Part of the T cell pool may stem from the graft donor. In DNA form, the CDR3 reads TGCGCCAGCAGCTTGTGGGGGGTTACGGACGGATACGAGCAGTACTTC. Translated: CASSLWGVTDGYEQYF.